The clone carrying this T cell receptor (beta chain) has just a few counts. Its antigen is undetermined. The sample is drawn from a study of cytotoxic CD8 clonotypes in ibrutinib-treated CLL. Study-level points and caveats: The study found baseline clonality above age-matched healthy donors, tracking circulating CD8+ T-cell counts. Higher clonality was seen at ibrutinib response and a return toward baseline at progression.

Germline CDR1 reads SGHRS; CDR2 reads YFSETQ. The trim removed 0 bases at V and 2 bases at J, leaving 4 bases unmatched. The CDR3 loop spans 15 amino acids. Method: immunoSEQ multiplex PCR; TCRdb's copy keeps in-frame clones and lacks some. The sample consists of about 43,000 clones, around 73% of them appearing once. The sequence was obtained from a human donor with chronic lymphocytic leukemia. The specimen was PBMCs, collected after 12 months of ibrutinib treatment. This rearrangement joins TRBV5-1 to TRBJ2-7; 8 nucleotides match TRBD1. The DNA of the CDR3 is TGCGCCAGCAGCTTGGAGGCAGGGGGCCCCTACGAGCAGTACTTC. Translation: CASSLEAGGPYEQYF.